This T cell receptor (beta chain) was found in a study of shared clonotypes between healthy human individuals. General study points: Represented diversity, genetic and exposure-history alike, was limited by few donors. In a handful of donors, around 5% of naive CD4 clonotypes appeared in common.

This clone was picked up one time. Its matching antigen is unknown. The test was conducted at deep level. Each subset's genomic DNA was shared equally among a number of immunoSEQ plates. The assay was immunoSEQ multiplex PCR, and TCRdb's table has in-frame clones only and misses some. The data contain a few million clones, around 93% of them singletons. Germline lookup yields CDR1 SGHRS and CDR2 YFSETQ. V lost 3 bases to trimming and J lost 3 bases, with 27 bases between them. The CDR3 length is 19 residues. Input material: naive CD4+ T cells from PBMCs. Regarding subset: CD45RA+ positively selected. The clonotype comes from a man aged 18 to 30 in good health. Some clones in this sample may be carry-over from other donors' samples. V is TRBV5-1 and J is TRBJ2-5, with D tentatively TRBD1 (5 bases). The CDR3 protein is CASSSLAGVTQGSKETQYF. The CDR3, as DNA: TGCGCCAGCAGCTCATTGGCCGGTGTTACCCAGGGTTCGAAAGAGACCCAGTACTTC.